The rows below give T cell receptor beta chains drawn from one sample of a study of shared clonotypes between healthy human individuals. The assay was immunoSEQ multiplex PCR, and TCRdb's table has in-frame clones only and misses some. Of about 600,000 clones in the sample, around 97% were seen once. Material for sequencing was naive CD4+ T cells sorted from blood. These receptors all come from a woman aged 30 to 39 in good health. Each CDR3 is given with its conserved first and last residue. The order of the fields is clone size, J gene, D gene, V gene, CDR3 length, CDR3 DNA, CDR3 protein. The D gene is left open where the match is weak. Clone size, where shown, is once, few, many, or a class for clones that have expanded.

.,TRBJ2-1,TRBD1,TRBV9,15,TGTGCCAGCAGTCCCGGACAGGCATCCTACAATGAGCAGTTCTTC,CASSPGQASYNEQFF
few,TRBJ1-5,.,TRBV6-6,14,TGTGCCAGCACCACCGACTGGTTCAATCAGCCCCAGCATTTT,CASTTDWFNQPQHF
.,TRBJ2-1,.,TRBV19,15,TGTGCCAGTAGTACCTCTGGCCGATGGGGCAATGAGCAGTTCTTC,CASSTSGRWGNEQFF
.,TRBJ2-7,.,TRBV19,16,TGTGCCAGTAGTATAGTAATAGGGGACGGCTCCTACGAGCAGTACTTC,CASSIVIGDGSYEQYF
.,TRBJ2-7,.,TRBV7-6,14,TGTGCCAGCAGCGCCTCCGGGAATTCCTACGAGCAGTACTTC,CASSASGNSYEQYF
.,TRBJ1-4,TRBD1,TRBV5-5,15,TGTGCCAGCAGCGATCGCAGGGGGACTAATGAAAAACTGTTTTTT,CASSDRRGTNEKLFF
.,TRBJ1-5,.,TRBV28,14,TGTGCCAGCACATCGGGACAATTTAATCAGCCCCAGCATTTT,CASTSGQFNQPQHF
.,TRBJ1-5,TRBD1,TRBV6-1,14,TGTGCCAGCAGTGAACCGGGCAGGGGGCAGCCCCAGCATTTT,CASSEPGRGQPQHF
.,TRBJ2-2,.,TRBV18,12,TGTGCCAGCTCAGAGCGTACCGGGGAGCTGTTTTTT,CASSERTGELFF
once,TRBJ2-1,TRBD2,TRBV7-9,15,TGTGCCAGCAGCTTAGGGGCCAGCGGGGGGTTCTTTGCGTTCTTC,CASSLGASGGFFAFF
.,TRBJ1-2,TRBD1,TRBV10-3,17,TGTGCCATCAGGGGGGGTGGACAGGCCTCCATTAACTATGGCTACACCTTC,CAIRGGGQASINYGYTF
few,TRBJ1-2,.,TRBV30,12,TGTGCCTGGAGTTTCCAGGTTCGTGGCTACACCTTC,CAWSFQVRGYTF
few,TRBJ2-7,TRBD1,TRBV18,16,TGTGCCAGCTCACCTACACCGGGACAGGGCCTCTACGAGCAGTACTTC,CASSPTPGQGLYEQYF
.,TRBJ1-2,.,TRBV7-2,13,TGTGCCAGCAGCCCAAGAACAGGGCAGGGCTACACCTTC,CASSPRTGQGYTF
.,TRBJ2-7,.,TRBV28,13,TGTGCCAGCAGTTTGCCAGCCACCTACGAGCAGTACTTC,CASSLPATYEQYF
once,TRBJ1-3,TRBD1,TRBV6-5,15,TGTGCCAGCAGTAGACAGGGGGAGTCTGGAAACACCATATATTTT,CASSRQGESGNTIYF
.,TRBJ2-1,TRBD1,TRBV15,14,TGTGCCACCAGACGGGACAGGGGGTATAATGAGCAGTTCTTC,CATRRDRGYNEQFF
.,TRBJ1-2,.,TRBV19,12,TGTGCCAGTATGGGTCCCCCAATCGGCTACACCTTC,CASMGPPIGYTF
once,TRBJ2-7,TRBD1,TRBV5-1,14,TGCGCCAGCAGCTTCGGACAGGGGTCTCTCGAGCAGTACTTC,CASSFGQGSLEQYF
.,TRBJ1-1,.,TRBV7-9,13,TGTGCCAGCAGACCTACAGGGATAACTGAAGCTTTCTTT,CASRPTGITEAFF
.,TRBJ2-1,.,TRBV6-5,13,TGCCCTGGAACCCCGAGGGAAGACAATGAGCAGTTCTTC,CPGTPREDNEQFF
.,TRBJ2-5,TRBD2,TRBV2,15,TGTGCCAGCAGTGGAGGGGGACTAGCGGAAGAGACCCAGTACTTC,CASSGGGLAEETQYF
.,TRBJ2-7,TRBD1,TRBV11-2,16,TGTGCCAGCAGCTTCCGGGACAGGGCTTGGTCCTACGAGCAGTACTTC,CASSFRDRAWSYEQYF
.,TRBJ1-3,.,TRBV5-5,16,TGTGCCAGCAGCTCGGCAGGGCCGAGCTCTGGAAACACCATATATTTT,CASSSAGPSSGNTIYF
.,TRBJ2-7,TRBD2,TRBV5-1,14,TGCGCCAGCAGCTTGGTCGCGGGAGTCTACGAGCAGTACTTC,CASSLVAGVYEQYF
.,TRBJ2-3,.,TRBV5-1,15,TGCGCCAGCAGCTTGAGCAGGAAATACACAGATACGCAGTATTTT,CASSLSRKYTDTQYF
.,TRBJ2-5,TRBD2,TRBV5-1,16,TGCGCCAGCAGCGGACGGACTAGCGGGAGCCAAGAGACCCAGTACTTC,CASSGRTSGSQETQYF
.,TRBJ2-3,TRBD2,TRBV29-1,14,TGCAGCGCCCTGGGGGGAGGGCCTTGGGATACGCAGTATTTT,CSALGGGPWDTQYF
.,TRBJ2-1,.,TRBV19,13,TGTGCCAGCTTCAATCGCCCAAACAATGAGCAGTTCTTC,CASFNRPNNEQFF
.,TRBJ2-7,.,TRBV4-1,15,TGCGCCAGCAGCCAAGATGCAGCGCTTGGCTACGAGCAGTACTTC,CASSQDAALGYEQYF
.,TRBJ2-1,.,TRBV7-9,13,TGTGCCAGCAGCTTACTCTTAGCGGATGAGCAGTTCTTC,CASSLLLADEQFF
.,TRBJ1-4,.,TRBV9,14,TGTGCCAGCAGCGTAGGGGCGACCAATGAAAAACTGTTTTTT,CASSVGATNEKLFF
.,TRBJ2-7,TRBD1,TRBV2,14,TGTGCTTCTGGACAGGGGACAATCTCCTACGAGCAGTACTTC,CASGQGTISYEQYF
.,TRBJ1-5,.,TRBV7-8,14,TGTGCCAGCAGCTTTCCCGGCCCGGGTCTCCCCCAGCATTTT,CASSFPGPGLPQHF
.,TRBJ1-2,.,TRBV28,11,TGTGCCAGCAGTTTATACGATGGCTACACCTTC,CASSLYDGYTF
.,TRBJ2-1,.,TRBV20-1,11,TGCAGTGCAATAAAGAACAATGAGCAGTTCTTC,CSAIKNNEQFF
.,TRBJ1-1,TRBD1,TRBV28,15,TGTGCCAGCAGTTTGCCGACAGGGGGCGCCACTGAAGCTTTCTTT,CASSLPTGGATEAFF
.,TRBJ2-7,.,TRBV5-4,14,TGTGCCAGCAGATCCGGGACGGGCAATTACGAGCAGTACTTC,CASRSGTGNYEQYF
.,TRBJ1-1,TRBD1,TRBV7-2,15,TGTGCCAGCAGCTTCAGCCGACAGGGGCTGGCGGGGGCTTTCTTT,CASSFSRQGLAGAFF
.,TRBJ2-7,.,TRBV21-1,15,TGTGCCAGCAGGGAAGGCACAGGGTCCCCCTACGAGCAGTACTTC,CASREGTGSPYEQYF
.,TRBJ1-1,TRBD1,TRBV7-9,14,TGTGCCAGCAGCTTAGCCGGTCAGGGGGGCGAGGCTTTCTTT,CASSLAGQGGEAFF
.,TRBJ2-1,.,TRBV19,14,TGTGCCAGTAGGGCCTCGGGAGCATACAATGAGCAGTTCTTC,CASRASGAYNEQFF
.,TRBJ2-1,TRBD2,TRBV11-3,16,TGTGCCAGCAGCCTAGGACTAGTTCGGTCTGGCAATGAGCAGTTCTTC,CASSLGLVRSGNEQFF
once,TRBJ1-1,TRBD1,TRBV7-2,15,TGTGCCAGCAGCTTAGCAAGGACAGGGGGCCCTGAAGCTTTCTTT,CASSLARTGGPEAFF
.,TRBJ1-3,.,TRBV4-1,15,TGCGCCAGCAGCCCCTCCCCAGACTCTGGAAACACCATATATTTT,CASSPSPDSGNTIYF
few,TRBJ2-3,.,TRBV28,13,TGTGCCAGCAGTTTATTCAGCACAGATACGCAGTATTTT,CASSLFSTDTQYF
once,TRBJ2-5,.,TRBV28,15,TGTGCCAGCAGTTTGGGCCAGACCCACGGGGAGACCCAGTACTTC,CASSLGQTHGETQYF
.,TRBJ2-4,.,TRBV29-1,11,TGCAGCGGGGGCCTTGGGGACATTCAGTACTTC,CSGGLGDIQYF
.,TRBJ2-3,TRBD2,TRBV10-1,18,TGCGCCAGCAGTGAGTCTCCTAGCGGGAGAGGGGGCACAGATACGCAGTATTTT,CASSESPSGRGGTDTQYF
.,TRBJ2-5,.,TRBV6-1,15,TGTGCCAGCAGTGCTAACAGGGCCCCAGGGGAGACCCAGTACTTC,CASSANRAPGETQYF
once,TRBJ1-1,.,TRBV6-1,13,TGTGCCAGCCACAGGGAATATGACACTGAAGCTTTCTTT,CASHREYDTEAFF
once,TRBJ2-2,TRBD2,TRBV9,16,TGTGCCAGCAGCGTAGGGGCTAGCGGGAGTACCGGGGAGCTGTTTTTT,CASSVGASGSTGELFF
.,TRBJ2-1,.,TRBV10-1,14,TGCGCCAGCAGTGTGACGGGGGTCTACAATGAGCAGTTCTTC,CASSVTGVYNEQFF
.,TRBJ1-5,.,TRBV2,16,TGTGCCAGCAGCTTAGCCCAGGGACGGAGCAATCAGCCCCAGCATTTT,CASSLAQGRSNQPQHF
.,TRBJ2-7,.,TRBV11-2,13,TGTGCCAGCAGCCCGGGATGGGGCCAGGAGCAGTACTTC,CASSPGWGQEQYF
.,TRBJ1-6,.,TRBV27,14,TGTGCCAGCAGTTTGGTAGCAACAGATTCACCCCTCCACTTT,CASSLVATDSPLHF
.,TRBJ1-1,.,TRBV30,15,TGTGCCTGGACCCCTCGGGCCTTCGCCCCCACTGAAGCTTTCTTT,CAWTPRAFAPTEAFF